The 21 T cell receptor beta chains below were found in one sample sequenced in a study of CD8 T cells in Susac syndrome. With random hexamers, reverse transcription was performed on roughly 0.5 to 1 ug of RNA. TCRdb re-derived calls from the immunoSEQ multiplex PCR reads in MiXCR, one entry per CDR3 protein. The repertoire holds under 200,000 distinct CDR3 sequences, around 93% seen once, with around 0.16% in the top ten. The specimen sequenced was CD8+ T cells from PBMCs. Receptors originate from a human donor with Susac syndrome.

The chain uses TRBV2 and TRBJ2-7; a weak D match, TRBD1 (6 bases). This CDR3 comprises 15 residues. V was clipped by 1 base and J by 0 bases, with 10 bases between them. Germline V lookup: CDR1 SNHLY, CDR2 FYNNEI. The chain's CDR3 is CASSEGQVSSYEQYF. The CDR3, as DNA: TGTGCCAGCAGTGAAGGACAGGTCAGCTCCTACGAGCAGTACTTC.

This clonotype has just one count. The chain employs TRBV7-9 and TRBJ1-1, with TRBD1 as a possible D gene (6 bases). Germline loops: CDR1 SEHNR, CDR2 FQNEAQ (reference sequence). Deletions cut 1 base from V and 7 bases from J, with 16 bases between. The CDR3 extends over 15 amino acids. The CDR3 is CASSLVLPGTSEAFF. CDR3 sequence (DNA): TGTGCCAGCAGCTTAGTGTTGCCAGGGACAAGTGAAGCTTTCTTT.

The V and J genes are TRBV11-2 and TRBJ2-1, with TRBD2 identical over 8 bases. V lost 5 bases and J lost 5; bases outside the gene matches: 8. The CDR3 runs to 15 residues. The germline V gene has CDR1 SGHAT and CDR2 FQNNGV. CDR3 loop: CASSRPGLDNNEQFF. The CDR3 nucleotides are TGTGCCAGCAGCCGACCGGGACTAGACAACAATGAGCAGTTCTTC. Supplemented by reference TRBV11-2 and TRBJ2-1, the full variable domain reads EAGVAQSPRYKIIEKRQSVAFWCNPISGHATLYWYQQILGQGPKLLIQFQNNGVVDDSQLPKDRFSAERLKGVDSTLKIQPAKLEDSAVYLCASSRPGLDNNEQFFGPGTRLTVL.

V is TRBV20-1 and J is TRBJ1-3; D gene unclear. The V end was cut by 4 bases, the J end by 1 base, with 14 bases between. CDR1 DFQATT and CDR2 SNEGSKA come from the germline V gene (reference sequence). The CDR3 extends over 15 amino acids. The CDR3 loop is CSANRITRSGNTIYF. CDR3 in DNA: TGCAGTGCTAACCGGATAACGCGTTCTGGAAACACCATATATTTT.

The CDR3 region has the DNA TGTGCCAGCAGCCAACTGGGGGAGGGCCAGGGTGAGCAGTTCTTC. Protein: CASSQLGEGQGEQFF. The V call is TRBV4-2, the J call TRBJ2-1; 7 bases match TRBD2. The CDR3 is 15 residues long. In germline, CDR1 is LGHNA, CDR2 YNFKEQ. V lost 2 bases and J lost 9; bases outside the gene matches: 10.

The rearrangement joins TRBV9 to TRBJ2-1; 7 bases match TRBD1. This CDR3 has 14 residues. Trimming took 4 bases from V and 1 from J; bases not matched to a gene: 2. Germline-derived CDR1 and CDR2 are SGDLS and YYNGEE. The CDR3 region has the DNA TGTGCCAGCAGCATGGGACAGTCCTACAATGAGCAGTTCTTC. Amino acid sequence: CASSMGQSYNEQFF.

This clonotype has just one count. V usage is TRBV23-1 and J usage is TRBJ1-6; D not certain. TRBV23-1 is noted as an ORF with a role that remains uncertain. Deletions cut 6 bases from V and 0 bases from J, with 15 bases between. The CDR3 is 17 amino acids. The CDR3 sequence: CASRPRWASSYNSPLHF. CDR3 sequence (DNA): TGCGCCAGCAGGCCACGTTGGGCGAGCTCCTATAATTCACCCCTCCACTTT.

This clonotype was found once. The V gene is TRBV4-1, the J gene TRBJ2-2; D is possibly TRBD1 (6 bases). The CDR3 has 14 residues. V was pared by 4 bases and J by 5 bases, with 11 bases between. Germline CDR1 MGHRA, CDR2 YSYEKL. DNA for the CDR3: TGCGCCAGCAGCCTGCTAAGGGGGACCGGGGAGCTGTTTTTT. Translating gives CASSLLRGTGELFF.

The V gene is TRBV28, the J gene TRBJ1-1; D remains ambiguous. The germline gives CDR1 MDHEN, CDR2 SYDVKM. The CDR3 is 15 residues long. The ends were cut back, 6 bases at V and 0 bases at J, with 14 bases in the middle. The chain's CDR3 is CASRDAQGMNTEAFF. The CDR3 bases are TGTGCCAGCAGGGACGCCCAAGGGATGAACACTGAAGCTTTCTTT.

V gene TRBV14 combines with J gene TRBJ1-2; D unclear. Trimming took off 2 bases at V and 2 bases at J, with 6 bases between the two ends. Germline CDR1 reads SGHDN; CDR2 reads FVKESK. CDR3 length: 13 amino acids. CDR3 in DNA: TGTGCCAGCAGCCAAACAAGAAACTATGGCTACACCTTC. Translation gives CASSQTRNYGYTF.

The V call is TRBV15, the J call TRBJ1-5; D perhaps matches TRBD1 (5 bases). Per germline, CDR1 LNHNV and CDR2 YYDKDF (reference sequence). The CDR3 extends over 14 amino acids. The V end was cut by 5 bases, the J end by 2 bases, with 10 bases between. CDR3 DNA: TGTGCCACCAGCGGGGGGAACGGCAATCAGCCCCAGCATTTT. Translating it yields CATSGGNGNQPQHF.

J is TRBJ2-7 and V is TRBV29-1; the D call may be TRBD1 or TRBD2 (5 bases each). Germline CDR1 is SQVTM and CDR2 is ANQGSEA. The CDR3 extends over 16 amino acids. V was pared by 1 base and J by 4 bases, with 20 bases between. The CDR3 DNA reads TGCAGCGTTGAAGTTCTTTACTTCGGGACGGATTACGAGCAGTACTTC. It yields the protein CSVEVLYFGTDYEQYF.

Here the CDR3 reads CASSYTTFSVAGSTDTQYF. Here the CDR3 DNA reads TGTGCCAGCAGTTACACGACGTTTTCCGTAGCGGGGAGCACAGATACGCAGTATTTT. The chain employs TRBV6-5 and TRBJ2-3; TRBD2 matches at 8 bases. The CDR3 consists of 19 residues. J gave up 0 bases and V 2 bases, and 13 bases lay outside the gene matches. Germline V gene lookup returns CDR1 MNHEY and CDR2 SVGAGI.

This chain joins TRBV28 and TRBJ1-1; no firm D call. CDR3 length equals 13 residues. Deletions cut 5 bases from V and 0 bases from J, with 7 bases between. Germline V gene data show CDR1 as MDHEN and CDR2 as SYDVKM. The CDR3 reads CASSPSLNTEAFF. The CDR3 DNA is TGTGCCAGCAGTCCCTCCTTGAACACTGAAGCTTTCTTT.

The DNA for the CDR3 is TGTGCCACCATTTCGGCCCAGGGGGCGAACGACTATGGCTACACCTTC. Translated, it gives CATISAQGANDYGYTF. The chain is built from TRBV6-5 and TRBJ1-2; 8 positions match TRBD1. V dropped 10 bases and J dropped 3; count of bases not matched to a gene: 16. This CDR3 is 16 amino acids long. Germline CDR1 reads MNHEY; CDR2 reads SVGAGI.

This chain joins TRBV9 and TRBJ1-2, with D unresolved. CDR3 size: 15 residues. Between the trimmed V and J ends, which lost 3 bases and 0 bases, there was a span of 12 bases. Germline V gene lookup returns CDR1 SGDLS and CDR2 YYNGEE. Here the CDR3 reads CASSAPPTANYGYTF. Here the CDR3 DNA reads TGTGCCAGCAGCGCACCACCCACGGCTAACTATGGCTACACCTTC.

This chain uses TRBV20-1 with TRBJ2-7; 8 nucleotides agree with TRBD1. CDR3 size: 14 residues. Unmatched junction bases numbered 6, after V lost 5 bases and J lost 0 bases. Germline-derived CDR1 and CDR2 are DFQATT and SNEGSKA (reference sequence). The CDR3 DNA sequence: TGCAGTGCTCGGGACAGGCGAAACTCCTACGAGCAGTACTTC. It specifies CSARDRRNSYEQYF.

In its sample, this clonotype was seen once. This chain joins TRBV6-5 and TRBJ1-5, with D maybe TRBD1 (5 bases). This CDR3 has 15 amino acids. Trimming took 6 bases from V and 5 from J, leaving 17 bases between them. Germline assignment: CDR1 MNHEY and CDR2 SVGAGI. As DNA, the CDR3 is TGTGCCAGCAGCCTGGGACGGCCGGAGGATCAGCCCCAGCATTTT. Residues: CASSLGRPEDQPQHF.

The chain is built from TRBV7-8 and TRBJ2-7; D is undetermined. Germline assignment: CDR1 SGHVS and CDR2 FQNEAQ. The CDR3 is made up of 11 amino acids. V was pared by 8 bases and J by 3 bases, with 8 bases between. CDR3 in amino acids: CASSLLYEQYF. Here the CDR3 DNA reads TGTGCCAGCTCCCTTCTCTACGAGCAGTACTTC.

This chain uses TRBV6-5 with TRBJ2-7, with 10 bases matching TRBD1. After removal of 2 bases from V and 7 bases from J, the junction contained 8 bases not matched to a gene. CDR3 length: 15 residues. CDR1 MNHEY and CDR2 SVGAGI come from the germline V gene. The DNA of the CDR3 is TGTGCCAGCAGTTACCTGGGACAGGGGTTGAGAGAGCAGTACTTC. Translating it yields CASSYLGQGLREQYF.

This clonotype was found a few times. The genes are TRBV5-5 and TRBJ1-5; D uncertain. Germline V gene data show CDR1 as SGHKS and CDR2 as YYEKEE (reference sequence). The CDR3 length is 13 residues. Trimming stripped 1 base from V and 2 bases from J, with 4 bases between. The CDR3 spells CASSLTGNQPQHF. In DNA form, the CDR3 reads TGTGCCAGCAGCTTGACCGGCAATCAGCCCCAGCATTTT.